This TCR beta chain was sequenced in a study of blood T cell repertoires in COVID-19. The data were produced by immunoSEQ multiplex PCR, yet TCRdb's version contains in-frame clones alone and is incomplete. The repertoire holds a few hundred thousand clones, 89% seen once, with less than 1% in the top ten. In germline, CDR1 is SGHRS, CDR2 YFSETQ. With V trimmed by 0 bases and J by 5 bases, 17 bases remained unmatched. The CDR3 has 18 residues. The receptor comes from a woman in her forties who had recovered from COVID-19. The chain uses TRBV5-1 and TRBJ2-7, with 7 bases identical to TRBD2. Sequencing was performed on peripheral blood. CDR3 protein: CASSLVVGFLADSNEQYF. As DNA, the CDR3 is TGCGCCAGCAGCTTGGTAGTGGGGTTCCTAGCGGATAGTAACGAGCAGTACTTC.